The 25 T cell receptor beta chains below come from one sample, sequenced in a study of cytomegalovirus exposure and HLA in healthy donors. Primers: 60 Vbeta forward and 13 Jbeta reverse. Method: immunoSEQ multiplex PCR; TCRdb's copy keeps in-frame clones and lacks some. Seen here are 150,000 to 200,000 clones, approximately 84% observed once, and the top ten hold 2.5% to 3%. Sequencing was performed on PBMCs. These receptors originate from a female donor in good health and CMV-seronegative.

The rearrangement uses TRBV19 and TRBJ2-7, with a tentative D call TRBD1 (5 bases). Germline CDR1 and CDR2: LNHDA and SQIVND (reference sequence). Trimming removed 9 bases at V and 2 bases at J, with 17 bases between. The CDR3 runs to 14 residues. CDR3 protein: CASAPWGATYEQYF. CDR3 DNA sequence: TGTGCCAGCGCTCCTTGGGGCGCCACCTACGAGCAGTACTTC.

The rearrangement joins TRBV6-4 to TRBJ2-7; D is possibly TRBD1 (6 bases). The CDR3 totals 15 residues. V was clipped by 3 bases and J by 3 bases, with 15 bases between them. Germline loops: CDR1 MRHNA, CDR2 SNTAGT. Written as DNA, the CDR3 is TGTGCCAGCAGTGAAACCGGGACAAGGAGCTACGAGCAGTACTTC. Translation gives CASSETGTRSYEQYF.

CDR3 sequence: CASSPDRVGEKLFF. The CDR3 region has the DNA TGTGCCAGCAGCCCGGACAGGGTGGGTGAAAAACTGTTTTTT. V is TRBV7-6 and J is TRBJ1-4; TRBD1 matches 8 bases. Germline V CDR1 and CDR2: SGHVS, FNYEAQ. Trimming removed 5 bases from V and 7 bases from J; junction bases left unmatched: 6. The CDR3 loop spans 14 amino acids.

The table lists this clone with a few counts. This rearrangement joins TRBV7-8 to TRBJ2-3; TRBD2 aligns across 13 bases. The length of the CDR3 is 17 residues. J was trimmed by 3 bases and V by 5 bases; bases with no gene match: 8. The germline V gene has CDR1 SGHVS and CDR2 FQNEAQ. In nucleotides, the CDR3 is TGTGCCAGCAGCCCACAACTAGCGGGGGGGCCTACAGATACGCAGTATTTT. This translates into CASSPQLAGGPTDTQYF.

On this clone: The same CDR3 is also encoded by other DNA sequences in this sample. The rearrangement joins TRBV9 to TRBJ2-7; 8 bases fit TRBD1. V dropped 2 bases and J dropped 2; count of bases not matched to a gene: 3. CDR1 SGDLS and CDR2 YYNGEE come from the germline V gene. The CDR3 has 14 amino acids. CDR3 nucleotide sequence: TGTGCCAGCAGCGTCGGACAGGGAGCCTACGAGCAGTACTTC. This translates into CASSVGQGAYEQYF. Based on the CDR3 plus reference TRBV9 and TRBJ2-7, the full variable domain is DSGVTQTPKHLITATGQRVTLRCSPRSGDLSVYWYQQSLDQGLQFLIQYYNGEERAKGNILERFSAQQFPDLHSELNLSSLELGDSALYFCASSVGQGAYEQYFGPGTRLTVT.

The gene calls are TRBV2 and TRBJ2-1; 9 nucleotides match TRBD2. This CDR3 comprises 16 residues. Germline lookup yields CDR1 SNHLY and CDR2 FYNNEI. The ends lost 5 bases at V and 4 bases at J; junction bases unmatched: 9. CDR3 sequence reads: CASSPWAGGGYNEQFF. The CDR3 bases are TGTGCCAGCAGTCCTTGGGCGGGGGGGGGTTACAATGAGCAGTTCTTC. Supplemented by reference TRBV2 and TRBJ2-1, the full variable domain reads EPEVTQTPSHQVTQMGQEVILRCVPISNHLYFYWYRQILGQKVEFLVSFYNNEISEKSEIFDDQFSVERPDGSNFTLKIRSTKLEDSAMYFCASSPWAGGGYNEQFFGPGTRLTVL.

This clone was seen just once. The V gene is TRBV18, the J gene TRBJ1-2; 7 bases line up with TRBD1. The V gene end was trimmed by 2 bases and the J gene end by 1 base; junction bases not matched to a gene: 4. Germline assignment: CDR1 KGHSH and CDR2 LQKENI. This CDR3 is 15 amino acids long. CDR3 DNA: TGTGCCAGCTCACCAGACCGGGACAGTAACTATGGCTACACCTTC. Translation gives CASSPDRDSNYGYTF.

This sequence joins TRBV2 and TRBJ1-1; weak D call: TRBD1 (6 bases). CDR1 and CDR2 (germline): SNHLY, FYNNEI. The germline V and J ends were trimmed by 10 bases and 1 base, with 19 bases remaining between them. CDR3 length: 15 residues. Here the CDR3 DNA reads TGTGCCACCCTGGGTAGGGGGAGCGCGAACACTGAAGCTTTCTTT. Translation gives CATLGRGSANTEAFF.

J is TRBJ1-1 and V is TRBV28; D is unclear. The CDR3 length is 11 residues. V was shortened by 2 bases and J by 12 bases, with 10 bases between the two germline ends. CDR1 and CDR2 from the germline V gene are MDHEN and SYDVKM. The CDR3 protein is CASSLNGRTFF. Here the CDR3 DNA reads TGTGCCAGCAGTTTAAATGGGCGAACTTTCTTT.

The V and J genes are TRBV7-6 and TRBJ1-1; TRBD1 matches at 8 bases. The CDR3 totals 12 residues. The germline V gene encodes CDR1 SGHVS and CDR2 FNYEAQ. Trimming removed 5 bases from V and 8 bases from J; junction bases left unmatched: 4. The CDR3 spells CASSPWTGEAFF. CDR3 DNA: TGTGCCAGCAGCCCTTGGACAGGGGAAGCTTTCTTT.

The chain carries TRBV27 and TRBJ2-7, with TRBD2 matching 12 bases. The CDR3 is made up of 15 amino acids. V gave up 5 bases and J gave up 4 bases; unmatched junction bases: 6. Germline loops: CDR1 MNHEY, CDR2 SMNVEV (reference sequence). Here the CDR3 reads CASSRTGTSGYEQYF. In DNA form, the CDR3 reads TGTGCCAGCAGTCGAACCGGGACTAGCGGGTACGAGCAGTACTTC.

The genes are TRBV6-4 and TRBJ2-5; tentative D call: TRBD2 (6 bases). V lost 10 bases to trimming and J lost 5 bases, with 17 bases between them. Germline loops: CDR1 MRHNA, CDR2 SNTAGT. This CDR3 contains 13 residues. The CDR3 reads CAIPRPREETQYF. The CDR3 DNA reads TGTGCCATTCCACGCCCCCGGGAGGAGACCCAGTACTTC.

J is TRBJ2-2 and V is TRBV5-6; 7 bases match TRBD1. Germline trimming cut 2 bases from V and 0 bases from J; bases unmatched to any gene: 4. The CDR3 has 16 amino acids. The germline V gene encodes CDR1 SGHDT and CDR2 YYEEEE. The CDR3 sequence: CASSFGTETNTGELFF. CDR3 sequence (DNA): TGTGCCAGCAGCTTCGGGACAGAAACGAACACCGGGGAGCTGTTTTTT.

CDR3 sequence (DNA): TGTGCCAGCAGTATGCCGGGACTAGTGGGCGAGCAGTACTTC. It codes for CASSMPGLVGEQYF. The chain links TRBV27 to TRBJ2-7, with 8 bases fitting TRBD2. The germline V gene encodes CDR1 MNHEY and CDR2 SMNVEV (reference sequence). This CDR3 has 14 amino acids. V shed 5 bases and J 6 bases; nucleotides not matched to a gene: 9.

In nucleotides, the CDR3 is TGTGCCTGGAAGACTAGCGGTCCCTACGAGCAGTACTTC. This translates into CAWKTSGPYEQYF. This chain connects TRBV30 to TRBJ2-7, with 9 positions matching TRBD2. Germline trimming cut 4 bases from V and 2 bases from J; bases unmatched to any gene: 3. CDR3 length: 13 amino acids. Germline CDR1 GTSNPN, CDR2 SVGIG (reference sequence).

The chain links TRBV14 to TRBJ2-1, with 10 bases identical to TRBD2. Trimming cost V 5 bases and J 8 bases; bases outside gene matches: 24. Looked up from germline, CDR1 is SGHDN and CDR2 is FVKESK. CDR3 length: 20 residues. For the CDR3, the DNA is TGTGCCAGCAGCACTCTCGCACTGTTCTCGCTAGCGGGAGTCGGCCATGAGCAGTTCTTC. This sequence encodes CASSTLALFSLAGVGHEQFF.

This clone was counted a few times. V gene TRBV6-1 combines with J gene TRBJ1-5; D may be TRBD1 (6 bases). Germline assignment: CDR1 MNHNS and CDR2 SASEGT. V was cut by 8 bases and J by 3 bases, with 11 bases left in between. This CDR3 region has 13 residues. The CDR3 protein is CASGTISNQPQHF. CDR3 coding DNA: TGTGCCAGCGGGACAATTTCCAATCAGCCCCAGCATTTT.

The genes are TRBV9 and TRBJ2-7; maybe TRBD2 (6 bases). The ends were cut back, 4 bases at V and 4 bases at J, with 12 bases in the middle. Germline V gene data show CDR1 as SGDLS and CDR2 as YYNGEE. CDR3 size: 13 residues. The CDR3 DNA reads TGTGCCAGCAGCTCCCCGGCGGGATACGAGCAGTACTTC. It encodes CASSSPAGYEQYF.

V is TRBV7-3 and J is TRBJ2-6; TRBD2 matches at 8 bases. In germline, CDR1 is SGHTA, CDR2 FQGTGA. The ends lost 6 bases at V and 4 bases at J; junction bases unmatched: 14. This CDR3 has 18 amino acids. The DNA of the CDR3 is TGTGCCAGCAGGACCGCCCGGACGGGACTAGGGGGGGCCAACGTCCTGACTTTC. Protein: CASRTARTGLGGANVLTF.

This clone was recorded once. The rearrangement links TRBV28 to TRBJ2-1; D may be TRBD2 (7 bases). The germline V gene encodes CDR1 MDHEN and CDR2 SYDVKM. CDR3 size: 16 residues. V was clipped by 7 bases and J by 1 base, with 17 bases between them. The CDR3 sequence is CASTPPGGPSYNEQFF. In nucleotides, the CDR3 is TGTGCCAGCACTCCTCCGGGGGGCCCGTCCTACAATGAGCAGTTCTTC.

This rearrangement joins TRBV6-1 to TRBJ1-1; 7 bases line up with TRBD1. The CDR3 sequence is 12 residues long. The germline CDR1 and CDR2 sequences are MNHNS and SASEGT. V was pared by 8 bases and J by 5 bases, with 5 bases of the junction left unmatched. Here the CDR3 DNA reads TGTGCCAGCGCTAGGACAGGTACTGAAGCTTTCTTT. Protein sequence: CASARTGTEAFF.

The chain uses TRBV18 and TRBJ1-6, with TRBD1 as a possible D gene (6 bases). The V gene lost 0 bases and the J gene lost 10 bases, with 10 bases spanning the gap. Germline V lookup: CDR1 KGHSH, CDR2 LQKENI. The CDR3 is 14 residues long. This CDR3 reads CASSPPGGISPLHF. The DNA for the CDR3 is TGTGCCAGCTCACCACCAGGGGGAATATCACCCCTCCACTTT.

V usage is TRBV11-2 and J usage is TRBJ2-7; D is unresolved. Trimming cost V 6 bases and J 0 bases, with 6 bases left between them. Per germline, CDR1 SGHAT and CDR2 FQNNGV. CDR3 size: 12 residues. CDR3 protein: CASRSSSYEQYF. The DNA for the CDR3 is TGTGCCAGCAGGTCTAGCTCCTACGAGCAGTACTTC. The variable domain in full, with the rest retrieved from reference TRBV11-2 and TRBJ2-7, is EAGVAQSPRYKIIEKRQSVAFWCNPISGHATLYWYQQILGQGPKLLIQFQNNGVVDDSQLPKDRFSAERLKGVDSTLKIQPAKLEDSAVYLCASRSSSYEQYFGPGTRLTVT.

CDR3 in DNA: TGTGCCAGTGCTGCAGGGGGGAACAATGAGCAGTTCTTC. Protein product: CASAAGGNNEQFF. The V gene is TRBV6-6, the J gene TRBJ2-1; perhaps TRBD1 as D (7 bases). The CDR3 is made up of 13 amino acids. Deletions cut 9 bases from V and 5 bases from J, with 14 bases between. CDR1 is MNHNY and CDR2 is SVGAGI in the germline V gene (reference sequence).

This clone was seen only once. Germline is not matched at one junction end, which may reflect a read error. The rearrangement uses TRBV4-1 and TRBJ2-5; maybe TRBD2 (6 bases). Germline loops: CDR1 MGHRA, CDR2 YSYEKL. The CDR3 length is 14 residues. The chain's CDR3 is CASSQGDGREAQYF. CDR3 bases: TGCGCCAGCAGCCAAGGAGACGGGAGAGAGGCCCAGTACTTC.